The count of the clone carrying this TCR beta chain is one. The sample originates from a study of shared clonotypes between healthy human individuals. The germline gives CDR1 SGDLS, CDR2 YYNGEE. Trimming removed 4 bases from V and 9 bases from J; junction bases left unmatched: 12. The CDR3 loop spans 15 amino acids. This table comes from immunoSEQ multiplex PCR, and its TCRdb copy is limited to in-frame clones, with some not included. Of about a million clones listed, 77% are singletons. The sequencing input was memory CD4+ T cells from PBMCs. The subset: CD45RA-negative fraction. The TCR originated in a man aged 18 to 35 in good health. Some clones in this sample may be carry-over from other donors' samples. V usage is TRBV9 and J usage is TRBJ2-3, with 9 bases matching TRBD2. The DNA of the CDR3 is TGTGCCAGCAGCTCCACCCTAGCGGGACTAGGGACGCAGTATTTT. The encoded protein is CASSSTLAGLGTQYF.